Sequencing of this TCR beta chain was carried out in a study of identical twins. TCRdb redid the calling of the 5' RACE reads with MiXCR, one entry per CDR3 protein. This table has 200,000 to 250,000 distinct CDR3 sequences, over 12% appearing once. V was cut by 3 bases and J by 0 bases, with 11 bases left in between. The germline V gene has CDR1 SGHVS and CDR2 FNYEAQ. The CDR3 covers 16 residues. The sequence was obtained from a woman aged 18-35 years in good health. V gene TRBV7-6 combines with J gene TRBJ2-2, with D perhaps TRBD1 (5 bases). Specimen: memory (CD45RO+) T cells sorted from blood. CDR3 in DNA: TGTGCCAGCAGCTTGAGACAGAGCGCGAACACCGGGGAGCTGTTTTTT. Protein product: CASSLRQSANTGELFF.